The rows below give T cell receptor beta chains drawn from one sample of a study of cytomegalovirus exposure and HLA in healthy donors. Sequencing was performed with immunoSEQ multiplex PCR; in TCRdb, only in-frame clones are kept and a portion is missing. The profile shows 150,000 to 200,000 clones, under 80% of them singletons. Sequencing used PBMCs. Receptors were obtained from a woman in her 50s in good health and CMV-seropositive. The CDR3 runs from the conserved cysteine through the conserved F or W. D genes are given only for firm matches. Size tells how often a clone was seen (once, few, many) or the class of an expanded clone, and some rows leave it out.

>NA|TRBV15|NA|TRBJ2-7
TGTGCCACCAGTCTGGAAACAGCCACCTACGAGCAGTACTTC
CATSLETATYEQYF
>NA|TRBV18|NA|TRBJ2-7
TGTGCCAGCTCACCCGGGACAAGCTACTCCTACGAGCAGTACTTC
CASSPGTSYSYEQYF
>NA|TRBV4-1|NA|TRBJ2-2
TGCGCCAGCAAATTTTACAGCACGAACACCGGGGAGCTGTTTTTT
CASKFYSTNTGELFF
>NA|TRBV30|once|TRBJ2-4
TGTGCCTGGAGTGTAGAGGAGCACAAAAACATTCAGTACTTC
CAWSVEEHKNIQYF
>NA|TRBV9|NA|TRBJ2-2
TGTGCCAGCAGCGTAGAGAGATCCGGGGAGCTGTTTTTT
CASSVERSGELFF
>NA|TRBV6-1|NA|TRBJ1-5
TGTGCCAGCAGTTCCCCCAGGGGCGGTCAGCCCCAGCATTTT
CASSSPRGGQPQHF
>TRBD2|TRBV5-1|few|TRBJ2-1
TGCGCCAGCAGACGGACTAGCGGGGCCGACTACAATGAGCAGTTCTTC
CASRRTSGADYNEQFF
>NA|TRBV5-1|few|TRBJ2-7
TGCGCCAGCAGCAGTAGGACAGCCTACAACGAGCAGTACTTC
CASSSRTAYNEQYF
>TRBD1|TRBV5-8|NA|TRBJ1-1
TGTGCCAGCAGCTCACAGGGGTCGGGCACTGAAGCTTTCTTT
CASSSQGSGTEAFF
>NA|TRBV11-2|few|TRBJ2-7
TGTGCCAGCAGCGCCACGGACATCTCCTACGAGCAGTACTTC
CASSATDISYEQYF
>NA|TRBV7-2|NA|TRBJ2-7
TGTGCCAGTGCGGGATTTTACGAGCAGTACTTC
CASAGFYEQYF
>TRBD1|TRBV4-1|NA|TRBJ1-6
TGCGCCAGCAGCCAAGCCGCGATTACAGGGGGAGCAGAGCTCAATTCACCCCTCCACTTT
CASSQAAITGGAELNSPLHF
>TRBD1|TRBV4-1|NA|TRBJ1-2
TGCGCCAGCAGCCAACCCGACAGGGGGGACGGCTACACCTTC
CASSQPDRGDGYTF
>NA|TRBV13|NA|TRBJ1-3
TGTGCCAGCAGCTTACAAACAGCTGGAAACACCATATATTTT
CASSLQTAGNTIYF
>TRBD1|TRBV5-4|NA|TRBJ2-7
TGTGCCAGCAGCTCGGACAGGGAAAGACCCTACGAGCAGTACTTC
CASSSDRERPYEQYF
>TRBD1|TRBV25-1|NA|TRBJ1-2
TGTGCCAGCAGTGAATGGGACAGGGTGAATGGCTACACCTTC
CASSEWDRVNGYTF
>NA|TRBV7-6|NA|TRBJ2-3
TGTGCCAGCAGCTTAGGATCAGATCCCTCACAGGGCACGCAGTATTTT
CASSLGSDPSQGTQYF
>TRBD1|TRBV4-1|NA|TRBJ1-5
TGCGCCAGCAGCCAAAGGGGACAGGGGAATCAGCCCCAGCATTTT
CASSQRGQGNQPQHF
>NA|TRBV27|once|TRBJ1-2
TGTGCCAGCGGTCTTGATAGGGGCGAGGAAAATGGCTACACCTTC
CASGLDRGEENGYTF
>TRBD2|TRBV5-1|NA|TRBJ2-1
TGCGCCAGCACCCCGGGGGGATCTATTGATGAGCAGTTCTTC
CASTPGGSIDEQFF
>TRBD2|TRBV10-3|NA|TRBJ2-3
TGTGCCATCAGGGATAGCGGGGCTATAATAGATACGCAGTATTTT
CAIRDSGAIIDTQYF
>TRBD2|TRBV6-1|NA|TRBJ2-5
TGTGCCAGCAGCAACGCGGGGGGCAGGGAGACCCAGTACTTC
CASSNAGGRETQYF
>NA|TRBV21-1|NA|TRBJ1-6
TGTGCCAGCAGCGGTCCCAACAATAATTCACCCCTCCACTTT
CASSGPNNNSPLHF
>NA|TRBV11-2|NA|TRBJ2-2
TGTGCCAGCAGCTTGAGGTACTCCGGGGAGCTGTTTTTT
CASSLRYSGELFF
>TRBD1|TRBV4-1|few|TRBJ1-3
TGCGCCAGCAGCCAAGTTGGGACAGGGGGAAACACCATATATTTT
CASSQVGTGGNTIYF
>NA|TRBV5-3|NA|TRBJ2-7
TGTGCCAGAAGCTTCGATTCCTGGGGGCTTCTCGGTCGGGGTGGCGAGCAGTACTTC
CARSFDSWGLLGRGGEQYF
>NA|TRBV2|NA|TRBJ2-7
TGTGCCAGCAGTGAATTACCAGAACCTACGAGGGAGCAGTACTTC
CASSELPEPTREQYF
>TRBD1|TRBV18|few|TRBJ2-7
TGTGCCAGCTCAGCGGGACAGGGGCCCTACGAGCAGTACTTC
CASSAGQGPYEQYF
>TRBD2|TRBV5-1|NA|TRBJ2-1
TGCGCCAGCAGCCCGACTAGCGGGGGATTTGGGCCTTCCAATGAGCAGTTCTTC
CASSPTSGGFGPSNEQFF
>NA|TRBV19|few|TRBJ1-1
TGTGCCAGTAGTATCCCGCAGATGAACACTGAAGCTTTCTTT
CASSIPQMNTEAFF
>NA|TRBV9|NA|TRBJ1-5
TGTGCCAGCAGCCCGAGCCCATTTTATGACAATCAGCCCCAGCATTTT
CASSPSPFYDNQPQHF
>TRBD2|TRBV30|NA|TRBJ2-1
TGTGCCTGGTCACTAGCGGGGGGGCCGTGGGATGAGCAGTTCTTC
CAWSLAGGPWDEQFF
>NA|TRBV19|NA|TRBJ2-3
TGTGCCAGTAGTATAGGTAGCGCCGGGGCAGATACGCAGTATTTT
CASSIGSAGADTQYF
>TRBD1|TRBV2|NA|TRBJ2-1
TGTGCCAGCAGTGATGGGACAGGGCTCAATGAGCAGTTCTTC
CASSDGTGLNEQFF
>NA|TRBV4-1|NA|TRBJ2-5
TGCGCCAGCAGCGACAACATCCAAGAGACCCAGTACTTC
CASSDNIQETQYF
>TRBD1|TRBV19|NA|TRBJ1-4
TGTGCCAGTAGTAACCTTCCGGGACAGGGAAGGGAAAAACTGTTTTTT
CASSNLPGQGREKLFF
>TRBD1|TRBV15|few|TRBJ1-4
TGTGCCACCAGCAGAGTCGACAGGGGAACTGAAAAACTGTTTTTT
CATSRVDRGTEKLFF
>NA|TRBV2|NA|TRBJ2-7
TGTGCCAGCAGTGAAGGGGGGGTACAGGTTTACGAGCAGTACTTC
CASSEGGVQVYEQYF
>TRBD1|TRBV5-1|NA|TRBJ2-7
TGCGCCAGCAGCTCACAGCCTCCGGGACAGGGGGCGTACGAGCAGTACTTC
CASSSQPPGQGAYEQYF
>NA|TRBV4-2|NA|TRBJ1-1
TGTGCCAGCAGCCAAGATACCTGGACTGGGAACACTGAAGCTTTCTTT
CASSQDTWTGNTEAFF
>TRBD1|TRBV5-1|NA|TRBJ2-2
TGCGCCAGCAGCTTAGGGACAGGGAGGTCCACCGGGGAGCTGTTTTTT
CASSLGTGRSTGELFF
>TRBD1|TRBV5-6|NA|TRBJ1-4
TGTGCCAGCAGCTTCCTGACAGGGGTGGGTGCAACTAATGAAAAACTGTTTTTT
CASSFLTGVGATNEKLFF
>NA|TRBV2|NA|TRBJ1-2
TGTGCCAGCAGCCGTGATAGCTATGGCTACACCTTC
CASSRDSYGYTF